This entry describes one TCR beta chain. This CDR3 is 13 amino acids long. CDR1 and CDR2 from the germline V gene are LGHDT and YNNKEL (reference sequence). Trimming pared 4 bases from V and 4 bases from J, leaving 10 bases between. Here immunoSEQ multiplex PCR was the method, and the copy in TCRdb shows in-frame clones only, minus some. The sample includes fewer than 200,000 clones, approximately 84% seen only once; the top ten take around 8%. This sample is part of a study of blood T cell repertoires in COVID-19. The sample comprised peripheral blood. The chain uses TRBV3-1 (or the pseudogene TRBV3-2) and TRBJ1-1; D uncertain. This clonotype originated in a woman aged 55-69 years with COVID-19, enrolled during active disease. CDR3 DNA: TGTGCCAGCAGCCTCGAAGGGAGCACTGAAGCTTTCTTT. Translation: CASSLEGSTEAFF.